Relative to its sample, the clone carrying this T cell receptor (beta chain) is medium-sized. TCRdb's copy holds only in-frame clones and misses some; the assay was immunoSEQ multiplex PCR. The sample comprises 150,000 to 200,000 clones, 82% of which are singletons, and more than 4.5% rests with the top ten. Participants spanned ages roughly 18 to 90 years and resided in about 24 US areas. This sample was included in a study of blood T cell repertoires in COVID-19. The CDR3 has 15 amino acids. Germline CDR1 MNHEY, CDR2 SVGEGT. Losses at the gene ends were 6 bases for V and 9 bases for J; bases not matched to a gene: 7.

The sequenced sample was PBMCs or T cells enriched from blood (not recorded which). The rearrangement joins TRBV6-2 or TRBV6-3 to TRBJ2-1, with 14 bases aligning to TRBD2. This receptor was taken from a woman in her sixties or seventies with acute COVID-19. The CDR3 loop reads CASSPTSGGASEQFF. The CDR3 region has the DNA TGTGCCAGCAGCCCGACTAGCGGGGGGGCCAGTGAGCAGTTCTTC.